This T cell receptor (beta chain) came from a study of CD8 T cells in Susac syndrome. Points from the study as a whole: The study acknowledged a relatively small number of individuals in its TCR sequencing and HLA analysis.

Note on this clonotype: The antigen remains undetermined.

Random hexamers served to reverse transcribe about 0.5 to 1 ug RNA. TCR beta CDR3 was amplified by immunoSEQ multiplex PCR. This amplification extended across 54 Vbeta and 13 Jbeta segments. TCRdb reprocessed the immunoSEQ multiplex PCR reads with MiXCR, giving one entry per CDR3 protein. The sample lists around 200,000 distinct CDR3 sequences; 95% were seen once. The CDR3 runs to 12 residues. V dropped 2 bases and J dropped 5 bases, with 9 bases sitting between them. Per the germline V gene, CDR1 is GTSNPN and CDR2 is SVGIG (reference sequence). The sample taken for sequencing was CD4+ T cells from PBMCs. The chain carries TRBV30 and TRBJ1-1; no clear D. The source is a human donor with multiple sclerosis. The CDR3 region is CAWSTTGTEAFF. CDR3 sequence (DNA): TGTGCCTGGAGTACCACGGGGACTGAAGCTTTCTTT.